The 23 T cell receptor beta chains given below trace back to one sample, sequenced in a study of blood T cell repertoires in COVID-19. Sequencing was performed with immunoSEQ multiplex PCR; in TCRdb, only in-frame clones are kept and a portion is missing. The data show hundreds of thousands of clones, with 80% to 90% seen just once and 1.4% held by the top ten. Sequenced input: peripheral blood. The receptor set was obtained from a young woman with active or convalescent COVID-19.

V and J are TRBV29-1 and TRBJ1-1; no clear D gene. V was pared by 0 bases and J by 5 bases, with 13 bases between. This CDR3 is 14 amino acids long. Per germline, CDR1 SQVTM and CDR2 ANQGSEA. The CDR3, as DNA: TGCAGCGTTGAAGATTTGCGGGTTGGGACTGAAGCTTTCTTT. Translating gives CSVEDLRVGTEAFF.

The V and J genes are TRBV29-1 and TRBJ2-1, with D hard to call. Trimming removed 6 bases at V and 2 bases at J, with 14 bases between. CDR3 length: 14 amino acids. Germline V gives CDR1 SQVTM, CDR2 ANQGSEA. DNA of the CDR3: TGCAGCGTCCTTCTCGGAACTACCTACAATGAGCAGTTCTTC. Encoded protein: CSVLLGTTYNEQFF.

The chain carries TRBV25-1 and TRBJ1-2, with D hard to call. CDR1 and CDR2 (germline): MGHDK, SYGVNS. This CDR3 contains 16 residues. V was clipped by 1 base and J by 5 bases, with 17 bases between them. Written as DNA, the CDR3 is TGTGCCAGCAGTGAATGGCAGGAGCGGTCCTCTTATGGCTACACCTTC. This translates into CASSEWQERSSYGYTF.

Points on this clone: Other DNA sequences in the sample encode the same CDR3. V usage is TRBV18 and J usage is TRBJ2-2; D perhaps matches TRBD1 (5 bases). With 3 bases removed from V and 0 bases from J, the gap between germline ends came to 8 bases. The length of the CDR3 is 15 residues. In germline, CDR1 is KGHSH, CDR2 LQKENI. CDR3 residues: CASSPRQTNTGELFF. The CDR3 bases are TGTGCCAGCTCACCCAGACAGACGAACACCGGGGAGCTGTTTTTT.

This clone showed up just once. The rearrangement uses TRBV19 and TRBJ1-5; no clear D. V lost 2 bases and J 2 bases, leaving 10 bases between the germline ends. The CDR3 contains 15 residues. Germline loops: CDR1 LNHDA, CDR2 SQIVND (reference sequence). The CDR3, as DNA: TGTGCCAGTAGTATATACGGGGAAGGCAATCAGCCCCAGCATTTT. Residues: CASSIYGEGNQPQHF.

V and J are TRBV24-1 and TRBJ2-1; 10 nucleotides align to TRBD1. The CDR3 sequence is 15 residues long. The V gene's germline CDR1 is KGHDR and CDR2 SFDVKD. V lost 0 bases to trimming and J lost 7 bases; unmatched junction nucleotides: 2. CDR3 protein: CATSDLQDRGNEQFF. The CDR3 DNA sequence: TGTGCCACCAGTGATTTGCAGGACAGGGGGAATGAGCAGTTCTTC.

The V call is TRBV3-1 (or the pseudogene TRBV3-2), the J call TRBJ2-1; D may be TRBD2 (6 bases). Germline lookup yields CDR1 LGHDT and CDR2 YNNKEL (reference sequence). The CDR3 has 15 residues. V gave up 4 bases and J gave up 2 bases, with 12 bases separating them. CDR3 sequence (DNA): TGTGCCAGCAGCCCGGGACTTTCTGCCTACAATGAGCAGTTCTTC. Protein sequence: CASSPGLSAYNEQFF.

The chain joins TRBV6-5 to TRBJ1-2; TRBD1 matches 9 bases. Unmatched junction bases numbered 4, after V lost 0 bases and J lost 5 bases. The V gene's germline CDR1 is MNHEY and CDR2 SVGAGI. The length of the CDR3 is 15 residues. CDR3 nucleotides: TGTGCCAGCAGTTACTCAAGGACAGGGGATTATGGCTACACCTTC. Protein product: CASSYSRTGDYGYTF.

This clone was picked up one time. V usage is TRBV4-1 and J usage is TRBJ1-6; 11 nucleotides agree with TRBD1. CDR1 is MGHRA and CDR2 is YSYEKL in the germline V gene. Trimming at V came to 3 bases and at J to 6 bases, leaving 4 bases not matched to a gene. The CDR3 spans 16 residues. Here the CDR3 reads CASSQKGQGVNSPLHF. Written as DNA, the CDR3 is TGCGCCAGCAGCCAGAAGGGACAGGGGGTTAATTCACCCCTCCACTTT.

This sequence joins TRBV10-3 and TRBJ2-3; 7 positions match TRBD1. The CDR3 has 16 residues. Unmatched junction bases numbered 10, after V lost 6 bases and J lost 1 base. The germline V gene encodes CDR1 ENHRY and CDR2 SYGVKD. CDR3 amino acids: CAISRGTIGGTDTQYF. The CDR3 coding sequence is TGTGCCATCAGCAGGGGGACAATTGGGGGCACAGATACGCAGTATTTT.

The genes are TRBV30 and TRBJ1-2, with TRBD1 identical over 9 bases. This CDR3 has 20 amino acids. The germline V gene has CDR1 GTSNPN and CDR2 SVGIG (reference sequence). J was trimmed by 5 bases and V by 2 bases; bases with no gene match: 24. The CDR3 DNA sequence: TGTGCCTGGAGTCTGACCTCTCTTGGGACAGGGACCCACCTCTTTTATGGCTACACCTTC. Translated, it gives CAWSLTSLGTGTHLFYGYTF.

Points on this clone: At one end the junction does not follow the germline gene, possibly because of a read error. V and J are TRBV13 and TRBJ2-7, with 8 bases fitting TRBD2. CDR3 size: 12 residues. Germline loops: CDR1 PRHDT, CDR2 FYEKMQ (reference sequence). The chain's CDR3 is CASSLAGIGDNF. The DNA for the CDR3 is TGTGCCAGCAGTTTAGCGGGAATCGGTGATAACTTC.

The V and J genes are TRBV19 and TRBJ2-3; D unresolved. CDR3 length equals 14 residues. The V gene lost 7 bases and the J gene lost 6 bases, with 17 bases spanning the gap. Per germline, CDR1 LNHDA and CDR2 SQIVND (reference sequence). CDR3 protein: CASKATWNGDTQYF. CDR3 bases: TGTGCCAGTAAGGCGACCTGGAACGGGGATACGCAGTATTTT.

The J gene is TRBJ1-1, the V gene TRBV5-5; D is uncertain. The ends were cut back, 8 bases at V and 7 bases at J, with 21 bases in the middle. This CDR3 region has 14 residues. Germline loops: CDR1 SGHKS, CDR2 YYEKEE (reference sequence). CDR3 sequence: CASTEPGYLYEAFF. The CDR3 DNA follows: TGTGCCAGTACGGAACCGGGATATTTATATGAAGCTTTCTTT. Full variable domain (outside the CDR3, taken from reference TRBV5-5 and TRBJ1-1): DAGVTQSPTHLIKTRGQQVTLRCSPISGHKSVSWYQQVLGQGPQFIFQYYEKEERGRGNFPDRFSARQFPNYSSELNVNALLLGDSALYLCASTEPGYLYEAFFGQGTRLTVV.

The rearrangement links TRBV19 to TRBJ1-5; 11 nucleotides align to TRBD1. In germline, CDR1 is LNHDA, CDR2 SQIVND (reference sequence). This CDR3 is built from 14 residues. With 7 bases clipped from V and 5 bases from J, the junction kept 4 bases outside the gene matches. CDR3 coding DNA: TGTGCCAGTACTAGGGACAGGGGGTATCAGCCCCAGCATTTT. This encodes CASTRDRGYQPQHF.

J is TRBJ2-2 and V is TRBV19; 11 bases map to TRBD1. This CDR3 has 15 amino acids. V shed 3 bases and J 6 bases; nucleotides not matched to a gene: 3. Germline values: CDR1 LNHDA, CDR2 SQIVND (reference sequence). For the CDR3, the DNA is TGTGCCAGTAGTATTCCGGGACAGGGGGCCGGGGAGCTGTTTTTT. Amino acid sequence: CASSIPGQGAGELFF. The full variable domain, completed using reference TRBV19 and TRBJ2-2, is DGGITQSPKYLFRKEGQNVTLSCEQNLNHDAMYWYRQDPGQGLRLIYYSQIVNDFQKGDIAEGYSVSREKKESFPLTVTSAQKNPTAFYLCASSIPGQGAGELFFGEGSRLTVL.

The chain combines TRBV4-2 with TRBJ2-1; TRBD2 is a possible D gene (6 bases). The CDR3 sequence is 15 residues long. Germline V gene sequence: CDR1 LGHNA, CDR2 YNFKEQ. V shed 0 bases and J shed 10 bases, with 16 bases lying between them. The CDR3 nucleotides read TGTGCCAGCAGCCAAGATGCGAACGGCGGGATCGAGCAGTTCTTC. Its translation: CASSQDANGGIEQFF.

CDR3 sequence (DNA): TGCAGCGTTGAGCGCGGCCTAGTGGGCAATGAGCAGTTCTTC. Translated: CSVERGLVGNEQFF. This chain connects TRBV29-1 to TRBJ2-1, with D uncertain. This CDR3 comprises 14 residues. Deletions cut 3 bases from V and 6 bases from J, with 15 bases between. Germline lookup yields CDR1 SQVTM and CDR2 ANQGSEA.

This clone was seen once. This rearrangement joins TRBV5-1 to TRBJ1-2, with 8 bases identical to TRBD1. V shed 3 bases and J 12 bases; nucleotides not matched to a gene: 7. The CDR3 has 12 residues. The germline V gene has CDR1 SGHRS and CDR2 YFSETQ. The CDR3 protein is CASSYGQGRDTF. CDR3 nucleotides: TGCGCCAGCAGCTACGGACAGGGCCGGGACACCTTC.

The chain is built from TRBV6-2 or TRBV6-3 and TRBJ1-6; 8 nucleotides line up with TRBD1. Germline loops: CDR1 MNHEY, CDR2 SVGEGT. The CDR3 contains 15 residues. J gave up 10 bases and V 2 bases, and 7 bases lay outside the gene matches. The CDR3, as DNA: TGTGCCAGCAGTTACGTGGCAGGGGGCGCGTCACCCCTCCACTTT. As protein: CASSYVAGGASPLHF.

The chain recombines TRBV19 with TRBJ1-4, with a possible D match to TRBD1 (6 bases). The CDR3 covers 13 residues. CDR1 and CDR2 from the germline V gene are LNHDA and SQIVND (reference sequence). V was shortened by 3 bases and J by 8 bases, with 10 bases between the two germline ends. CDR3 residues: CASSIRGQEKLFF. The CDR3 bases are TGTGCCAGTAGTATCAGGGGACAAGAAAAACTGTTTTTT.

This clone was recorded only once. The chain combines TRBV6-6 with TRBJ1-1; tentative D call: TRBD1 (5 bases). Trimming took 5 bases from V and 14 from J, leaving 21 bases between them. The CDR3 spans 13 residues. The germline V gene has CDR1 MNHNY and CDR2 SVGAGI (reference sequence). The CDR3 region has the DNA TGTGCCAGCAGTCTTTTAGGAGACAGTTCTCTCTTCTTT. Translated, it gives CASSLLGDSSLFF.

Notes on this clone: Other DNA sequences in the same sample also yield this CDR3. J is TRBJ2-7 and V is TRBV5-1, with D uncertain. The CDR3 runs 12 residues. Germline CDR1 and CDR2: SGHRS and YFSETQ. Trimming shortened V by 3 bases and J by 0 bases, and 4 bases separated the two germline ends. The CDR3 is CASSSSSYEQYF. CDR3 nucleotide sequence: TGCGCCAGCAGCTCTAGCTCCTACGAGCAGTACTTC.